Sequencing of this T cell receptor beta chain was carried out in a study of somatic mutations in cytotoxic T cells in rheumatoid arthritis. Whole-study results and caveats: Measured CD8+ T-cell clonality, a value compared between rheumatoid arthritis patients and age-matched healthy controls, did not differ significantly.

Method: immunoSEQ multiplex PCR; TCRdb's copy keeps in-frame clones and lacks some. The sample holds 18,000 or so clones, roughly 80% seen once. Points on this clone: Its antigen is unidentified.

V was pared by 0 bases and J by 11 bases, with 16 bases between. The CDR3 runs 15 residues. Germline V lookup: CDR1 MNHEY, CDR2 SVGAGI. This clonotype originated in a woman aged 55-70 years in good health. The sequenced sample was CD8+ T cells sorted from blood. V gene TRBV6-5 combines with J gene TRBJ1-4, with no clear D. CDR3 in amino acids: CASSYSWGTTEKLFF. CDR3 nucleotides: TGTGCCAGCAGTTACTCTTGGGGAACCACGGAGAAACTGTTTTTT.